The clone carrying this T cell receptor (beta chain) showed up many times. These data originate in a study of patients and donors after allogeneic stem cell transplantation. TCRdb re-analysed the RT-PCR reads in MiXCR, keeping a single row per CDR3 protein. The sample holds over 200,000 distinct CDR3 sequences; less than 50% are singletons and the top ten take 11%. This CDR3 is built from 13 residues. The V end lost 8 bases, the J end lost 5 bases, and 18 bases lay between the germline ends. Per the germline V gene, CDR1 is SQVTM and CDR2 is ANQGSEA. Sequenced sample: blood, either unsorted or a sorted T cell fraction (not recorded which). This TCR was sampled from a human donor who was either an allogeneic HSCT recipient or a stem cell or donor lymphocyte infusion donor (not recorded which). It is not recorded whose cells these are; they may come from a transplant donor. This chain joins TRBV29-1 and TRBJ1-1; maybe TRBD1 (5 bases). CDR3 DNA sequence: TGCAGCTCCACGGCGGGGGGTATAACTGAAGCTTTCTTT. Protein product: CSSTAGGITEAFF.